These 20 T cell receptor beta chains came from one sample sequenced in a study of shared clonotypes between healthy human individuals. Repertoires were generated with immunoSEQ multiplex PCR, while TCRdb's copy carries only in-frame clones and drops some. Found here are approximately 2.5 million clones, more than 90% of them singletons; the top ten hold over 0.12%. Sequencing was performed on naive CD4+ T cells sorted from blood. Regarding subset: CD45RA+ positively selected. The receptor set was obtained from a young man in good health.

CDR3 sequence reads: CASSGTGLYNSPLHF. CDR3 sequence (DNA): TGTGCCAGCAGTGGGACAGGACTCTATAATTCACCCCTCCACTTT. V gene TRBV6-6 combines with J gene TRBJ1-6, with 8 bases aligning to TRBD1. Trimming took 5 bases from V and 3 from J; bases not matched to a gene: 3. The length of the CDR3 is 15 residues. Germline lookup yields CDR1 MNHNY and CDR2 SVGAGI (reference sequence).

The rearrangement joins TRBV14 to TRBJ2-3, with TRBD2 matching over 14 bases. Germline V gives CDR1 SGHDN, CDR2 FVKESK. With V trimmed by 6 bases and J by 2 bases, 13 bases remained unmatched. The CDR3 spans 19 residues. The CDR3 DNA follows: TGTGCCAGCAGAACCAGACTAGCGGGAGGGCTACCCTACACAGATACGCAGTATTTT. Protein product: CASRTRLAGGLPYTDTQYF. Full variable domain (rest looked up from reference TRBV14 and TRBJ2-3): EAGVTQFPSHSVIEKGQTVTLRCDPISGHDNLYWYRRVMGKEIKFLLHFVKESKQDESGMPNNRFLAERTGGTYSTLKVQPAELEDSGVYFCASRTRLAGGLPYTDTQYFGPGTRLTVL.

V gene TRBV19 combines with J gene TRBJ1-4, with TRBD1 as a possible D gene (6 bases). The V gene lost 3 bases and the J gene lost 4 bases, with 9 bases spanning the gap. The CDR3 is made up of 14 amino acids. Germline V lookup: CDR1 LNHDA, CDR2 SQIVND (reference sequence). The CDR3 protein is CASSMRGGNEKLFF. The CDR3 coding sequence is TGTGCCAGTAGTATGAGAGGGGGTAATGAAAAACTGTTTTTT.

As for this clone: The same CDR3 can be traced to other DNA sequences in this sample. V usage is TRBV19 and J usage is TRBJ2-1, with D possibly called TRBD1 or TRBD2 (5 bases each). The CDR3 is made up of 14 amino acids. Per germline, CDR1 LNHDA and CDR2 SQIVND (reference sequence). V lost 3 bases to trimming and J lost 6 bases, with 12 bases between them. Here the CDR3 DNA reads TGTGCCAGTAGTATCGGGACGTCAGGCAATGAGCAGTTCTTC. It encodes CASSIGTSGNEQFF. The full variable domain, its missing parts supplied by reference TRBV19 and TRBJ2-1, is DGGITQSPKYLFRKEGQNVTLSCEQNLNHDAMYWYRQDPGQGLRLIYYSQIVNDFQKGDIAEGYSVSREKKESFPLTVTSAQKNPTAFYLCASSIGTSGNEQFFGPGTRLTVL.

In its sample, this clone was seen once. The CDR3 DNA sequence: TGTGCCAGTAGAACCGGGACAGGGGGCAGTCAGCCCCAGCATTTT. Its translation: CASRTGTGGSQPQHF. The gene calls are TRBV19 and TRBJ1-5; the match to TRBD1 covers 12 bases. V trimming: 6 bases; J trimming: 6 bases; junction bases outside the gene matches: 6. This CDR3 spans 15 amino acids. The germline V gene encodes CDR1 LNHDA and CDR2 SQIVND (reference sequence). The full variable domain, with the rest looked up from reference TRBV19 and TRBJ1-5, is DGGITQSPKYLFRKEGQNVTLSCEQNLNHDAMYWYRQDPGQGLRLIYYSQIVNDFQKGDIAEGYSVSREKKESFPLTVTSAQKNPTAFYLCASRTGTGGSQPQHFGDGTRLSIL.

A remark on this clone: The sample holds other DNA sequences that translate to the same CDR3. The gene calls are TRBV6-6 and TRBJ2-2, with 11 bases matching TRBD2. This CDR3 spans 15 amino acids. The V gene end was trimmed by 6 bases and the J gene end by 4 bases; junction bases not matched to a gene: 4. Germline CDR1 MNHNY, CDR2 SVGAGI (reference sequence). The CDR3: CASRPGTSGTGELFF. The CDR3 DNA sequence: TGTGCCAGCAGACCCGGGACTAGCGGCACCGGGGAGCTGTTTTTT.

V and J are TRBV5-6 and TRBJ2-7; D perhaps matches TRBD1 (6 bases). Germline CDR1 reads SGHDT; CDR2 reads YYEEEE. Trimming stripped 4 bases from V and 2 bases from J, with 19 bases between. The CDR3 is 16 residues long. CDR3 bases: TGTGCCAGCAGCCTACCAGGGGTCCTTTCCCCCTACGAGCAGTACTTC. Its protein is CASSLPGVLSPYEQYF.

The V and J genes are TRBV6-1 and TRBJ1-4; 12 positions match TRBD1. There are 17 residues in the CDR3. J gave up 8 bases and V 3 bases, and 10 bases lay outside the gene matches. In germline, CDR1 is MNHNS, CDR2 SASEGT. DNA of the CDR3: TGTGCCAGCAGTGATGCCAGGGGGACAGGGGGCGAGGAAAAACTGTTTTTT. Protein: CASSDARGTGGEEKLFF.

With regard to this clone: The same CDR3 can be traced to other DNA sequences in this sample. The rearrangement uses TRBV10-3 and TRBJ1-1, with D unresolved. The CDR3 extends over 12 amino acids. Germline loops: CDR1 ENHRY, CDR2 SYGVKD. Trimming pared 6 bases from V and 5 bases from J, leaving 10 bases between. The CDR3 sequence is CAIRGSGTEAFF. The CDR3 coding sequence is TGTGCCATCAGGGGCAGTGGAACTGAAGCTTTCTTT.

This chain links TRBV27 with TRBJ2-1, with D possibly matching TRBD2 (5 bases). Germline assignment: CDR1 MNHEY and CDR2 SMNVEV (reference sequence). V lost 3 bases to trimming and J lost 5 bases, with 14 bases between them. The CDR3 has 15 amino acids. The CDR3 coding sequence is TGTGCCAGCAGTTTTGAGCTGCTAGCTAACAATGAGCAGTTCTTC. It is translated as CASSFELLANNEQFF.

A single count supports this clone. The J gene is TRBJ2-1, the V gene TRBV5-4; the match to TRBD1 covers 7 bases. There are 14 residues in the CDR3. Germline CDR1 is SGHNT and CDR2 is YYREEE (reference sequence). J lost 3 bases, V lost 6 bases, and 6 bases had no gene match. CDR3 loop: CASTQGVGYNEQFF. In DNA form, the CDR3 reads TGTGCCAGCACCCAGGGGGTAGGCTACAATGAGCAGTTCTTC.

V usage is TRBV5-4 and J usage is TRBJ1-2; no firm D call. V was pared by 0 bases and J by 2 bases, with 8 bases between. The V gene's germline CDR1 is SGHNT and CDR2 YYREEE (reference sequence). The CDR3 has 14 amino acids. The CDR3 loop is CASSLALENYGYTF. CDR3 coding DNA: TGTGCCAGCAGCTTGGCCTTGGAAAACTATGGCTACACCTTC.

This clone was observed a handful of times. The chain is built from TRBV30 and TRBJ1-1; 7 bases are a match to TRBD1. J was trimmed by 5 bases and V by 2 bases; bases with no gene match: 5. CDR1 and CDR2 from the germline V gene are GTSNPN and SVGIG (reference sequence). The CDR3 runs 13 residues. CDR3 nucleotides: TGTGCCTGGAGTAAGACAGGGCGTACTGAAGCTTTCTTT. The encoded protein is CAWSKTGRTEAFF.

The chain joins TRBV28 to TRBJ2-5; TRBD2 agrees at 7 bases. J lost 10 bases, V lost 6 bases, and 14 bases had no gene match. The CDR3 has 14 residues. Germline-derived CDR1 and CDR2 are MDHEN and SYDVKM. In nucleotides, the CDR3 is TGTGCCAGCAGCGGGGGGACCTATCAGTCGGTCCAGTACTTC. Translation: CASSGGTYQSVQYF.

V usage is TRBV29-1 and J usage is TRBJ1-1; the D gene is possibly TRBD1 (6 bases). Germline CDR1 is SQVTM and CDR2 is ANQGSEA. Trimming left V 4 bases short and J 3 bases short, with 12 bases between. CDR3 length: 13 residues. CDR3 nucleotide sequence: TGCAGCGTTGCGCCGAACAGGGACACTGAAGCTTTCTTT. Protein sequence: CSVAPNRDTEAFF.

With respect to this clone: The sample holds other DNA sequences that translate to the same CDR3. The genes are TRBV6-6 and TRBJ1-1, with no clear D. The CDR3 covers 14 residues. V lost 2 bases and J lost 0, with 7 bases in between. Germline V lookup: CDR1 MNHNY, CDR2 SVGAGI (reference sequence). Here the CDR3 DNA reads TGTGCCAGCAGTTACAGCCATCTGAACACTGAAGCTTTCTTT. It specifies CASSYSHLNTEAFF.

Note on this clone: Other DNA sequences from this sample encode an identical CDR3 as well. V is TRBV5-1 and J is TRBJ2-5; D is unclear. Germline CDR1 and CDR2: SGHRS and YFSETQ. The ends were cut back, 0 bases at V and 1 base at J, with 10 bases in the middle. This CDR3 contains 15 residues. This chain's CDR3 is CASSLGGQIQETQYF. The DNA for the CDR3 is TGCGCCAGCAGCTTGGGTGGGCAGATCCAAGAGACCCAGTACTTC.

A remark on this clone: The same CDR3 can be traced to other DNA sequences in this sample. The V and J genes are TRBV6-5 and TRBJ1-1; perhaps TRBD1 as D (5 bases). CDR1 and CDR2 (germline): MNHEY, SVGAGI. The CDR3 sequence is 11 residues long. V was pared by 9 bases and J by 2 bases, with 7 bases between. CDR3 bases: TGTGCCAGTACAGGTAACACTGAAGCTTTCTTT. Translating it yields CASTGNTEAFF.

The chain combines TRBV28 with TRBJ2-7, with D possibly TRBD1 on 5 matching bases. The CDR3 runs to 17 residues. The ends were cut back, 4 bases at V and 0 bases at J, with 19 bases in the middle. From germline, CDR1 is MDHEN and CDR2 SYDVKM. CDR3 coding DNA: TGTGCCAGCAGTTCTGCCCAGGGTGGGGTAAGCTCCTACGAGCAGTACTTC. Translation: CASSSAQGGVSSYEQYF.

This chain links TRBV10-3 with TRBJ2-3, with TRBD1 matching 8 bases. With V trimmed by 6 bases and J by 6 bases, 8 bases remained unmatched. Germline CDR1 ENHRY, CDR2 SYGVKD. The CDR3 loop spans 14 amino acids. In DNA form, the CDR3 reads TGTGCCATCAGGGAGGGACAGGTGGGGGATACGCAGTATTTT. The encoded protein is CAIREGQVGDTQYF.